A single TCR beta chain is shown here with its context. The target of this receptor is not known. No much larger clonotype is one base removed from it; base qualities were not supplied. The CDR3 regions of human TCRbeta chains were subjected to immunosequencing. The authors' analysis ran thus. TCRs in the repertoires were compared against a reference library of SARS-CoV-2-specific TCRs that had been generated with the MIRA antigen-specificity platform. Breadth was defined as the fraction of unique TCRs that were SARS-CoV-2-associated. Depth was defined as the fraction of total T cells that were SARS-CoV-2-associated. Using the MIRA data, every spike-specific TCR was mapped to the spike region that the TCR reacted to and assigned to either a CD4 or a CD8 class. Log10-transformed breadth and depth values were compared by one-way ANOVA with Sidak's multiple comparisons tests. TCRdb took over this immuneACCESS table, retaining in-frame rearrangements with V and J assigned. Such tables are incomplete; in checked studies, under half of the missing clones stem from an unresolved V gene, and the remainder is unexplained. The DNA gave D and trimming, while V, J and clone size come from that table. This sample lists some 150,000 clones; 90% to 95% were detected once. Roughly 1.3% of the sample is taken by the ten largest.

V sheds 2 bases and J sheds 5 bases, leaving 13 bases between their ends. Counted from cysteine to phenylalanine, this CDR3 has 16 amino acids. Here the CDR3 DNA is all that survives: 48 bases in frame from base 1. From a lookup of the germline V gene, CDR1 and CDR2 are KGHSH and LQKENI. The data derive from a study of T cell responses to AZD1222 COVID-19 vaccine (dated by TCRdb to the early 2020s). General notes on the study: AZD1222 recipients given second doses at about 4 weeks or at about 12 weeks were pooled, since spike-specific TCR depth and breadth were not found to differ between the two schedules. A total of more than 230 trial participants underwent TCR sequencing, of whom about 210 received two doses of AZD1222 and some 26 received two doses of the MenACWY control vaccine. Trial participants were enrolled by age into subgroups of 18-55, 56-69 and 70-plus years, and around 140, 26 and 57 TCR-sequenced participants, respectively, were included in these subgroups. Broad study findings and their caveats: Conclusions about previously exposed vaccinees were limited because only six AZD1222 recipients were SARS-CoV-2 seropositive at baseline. Reportedly, almost half of the unique spike-specific TCRs recognized epitopes lying outside the regions that are mutated in the B.1.351 and B.1.1.7 variants. The 56-69-year group was small, and its depth increase did not reach significance, likely because of low power. A significant rise in spike-specific TCR breadth and depth was observed after two AZD1222 doses relative to day 0 and relative to MenACWY recipients. Because no day 14 peak-response samples were available, repertoires were characterized only after the peak T cell response. Participants were mostly white British and included more females than males, and it was suggested by the authors that clonal diversity may have been underestimated. The vaccine-associated CD4 TCRs covered the entire spike protein, and the dominant responses fell in regions 160-218 and 743-854.

What this sample's time point label stands for: baseline before first vaccination. The vaccinee samples were drawn from two UK trials, COV001 and COV002, one of which was a single-blind randomized controlled phase 2/3 trial testing AZD1222 (ChAdOx1 nCoV-19) in healthy adults. For TCRbeta chain sequencing, PBMC samples from trial participants were taken at day 0 and at day 28 after the second dose. The origin of this receptor is an adult in good health. The chain is assembled from TRBV18 and TRBJ1-6; the best D guess is TRBD1, with 5 bases matching. Sequenced here: peripheral blood, sampled on day 0 of AZD1222 vaccination. In nucleotide form, the sequence is TGTGCCAGCTCACCATACGGTACAGGTGATAATTCACCCCTCCACTTT. This translates into CASSPYGTGDNSPLHF. The full variable domain, with segments outside the CDR3 supplied by the reference TRBV18 and TRBJ1-6 proteins, appears as NAGVMQNPRHLVRRRGQEARLRCSPMKGHSHVYWYRQLPEEGLKFMVYLQKENIIDESGMPKERFSAEFPKEGPSILRIQQVVRGDSAAYFCASSPYGTGDNSPLHFGNGTRLTVT.